This T cell receptor (beta chain) was sequenced in a study of blood T cells in healthy people across ages. The CDR3 contains 17 residues. Germline V gene data show CDR1 as SGHDN and CDR2 as FVKESK. V was cut by 2 bases and J by 1 base, with 17 bases left in between. Points on this clonotype: The antigen remains undetermined.

Notes on the study in general: Estimates drawn from one million T cells were deemed to understate diversity.

With a J-beta primer mix and a sample-barcoded 5' primer, a second PCR ran about 6 to 11 cycles. Every cDNA molecule bore a tag from a template-switch adaptor containing 12 random nucleotides. All samples yielded 3 million or more CDR3-containing paired-end reads. TCRdb re-called the 5' RACE reads through MiXCR, storing one row per CDR3 protein. Of 1.5 million to 1.9 million distinct CDR3 sequences in the sample, approximately 39% are singletons; the top ten hold 4%. The sequencing input was blood. This TCR was recovered from a woman aged 18-35 years in good health. The chain carries TRBV14 and TRBJ1-2, with D possibly being TRBD1 (6 bases). The CDR3 protein is CASSQPGTGIINYGYTF. Here the CDR3 DNA reads TGTGCCAGCAGCCAACCAGGAACAGGGATCATTAACTATGGCTACACCTTC.